This T cell receptor beta chain was retrieved from a study of T cell responses to AZD1222 COVID-19 vaccine. Study in general: Whether given at about 4 or about 12 weeks, second doses were pooled.

Study-wide findings and caveats: Donors were largely white British and mainly female; clonal diversity was possibly underestimated. Among those given AZD1222, only six were seropositive at baseline.

The V gene's germline CDR1 is SGHAT and CDR2 FQNNGV. The ends lost 4 bases at V and 7 bases at J; junction bases unmatched: 6. This CDR3 is built from 13 residues. Libraries were prepared by immunoSEQ multiplex PCR; TCRdb keeps only in-frame clonotypes and omits some of them. The profile covers around 140,000 clones, with over 90% appearing a single time and 5.4% taken by the ten largest. Points on this clone: The antigen is not known.

This sequence joins TRBV11-2 and TRBJ1-1; 7 nucleotides align to TRBD1. This sequence was found in an adult in good health. Sequenced material: peripheral blood, taken on day 0 of AZD1222 vaccination. The CDR3 is CASSWGQFLEAFF. Written as DNA, the CDR3 is TGTGCCAGCAGCTGGGGACAGTTTCTTGAAGCTTTCTTT.